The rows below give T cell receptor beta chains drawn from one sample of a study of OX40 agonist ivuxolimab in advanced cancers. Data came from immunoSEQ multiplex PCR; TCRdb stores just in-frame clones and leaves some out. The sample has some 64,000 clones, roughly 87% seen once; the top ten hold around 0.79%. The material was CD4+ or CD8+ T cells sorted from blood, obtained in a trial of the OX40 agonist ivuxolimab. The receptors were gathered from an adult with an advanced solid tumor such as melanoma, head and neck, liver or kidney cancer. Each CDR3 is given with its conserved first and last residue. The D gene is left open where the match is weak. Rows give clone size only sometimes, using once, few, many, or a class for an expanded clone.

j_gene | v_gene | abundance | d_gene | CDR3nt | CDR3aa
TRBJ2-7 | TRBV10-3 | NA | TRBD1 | TGTGCCATCAGTGCCCGGGACAGTTACGAGCAGTACTTC | CAISARDSYEQYF
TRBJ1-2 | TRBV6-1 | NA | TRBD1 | TGTGCCAGCAGTGACGCGATGGGGACACAGGGGGGCTACACCTTC | CASSDAMGTQGGYTF
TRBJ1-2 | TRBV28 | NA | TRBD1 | TGTGCCAGCAGTTATTCCAGGGGGCGCGGCTACACCTTC | CASSYSRGRGYTF
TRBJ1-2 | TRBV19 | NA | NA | TGTGCCAGTACCACCCGACACACCTTC | CASTTRHTF
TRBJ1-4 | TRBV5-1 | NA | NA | TGCGCCAGCAGCTTTGGCGGGTCTAATGAAAAACTGTTTTTT | CASSFGGSNEKLFF
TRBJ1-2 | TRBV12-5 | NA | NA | TGTGCTAGTGGTTTGTTCGCGGGGCGGAGGGACTATGGCTACACCTTC | CASGLFAGRRDYGYTF
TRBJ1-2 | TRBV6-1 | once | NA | TGTGCCAGCCAAGCCGGGACCTCCCGCTACGGCTACACCTTC | CASQAGTSRYGYTF
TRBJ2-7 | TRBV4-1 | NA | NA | TGCGCCAGCAGCCAACTACCGGTGGCAGGCTCCTACGAGCAGTACTTC | CASSQLPVAGSYEQYF
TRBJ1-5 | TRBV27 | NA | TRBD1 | TGTGCCACCGCCTTGACAGGGGGCAATCAGCCCCAGCATTTT | CATALTGGNQPQHF
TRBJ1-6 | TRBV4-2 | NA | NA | TGTGCCAGCAGCCAAGGAGTCCGGGGTTACAGCTCCTATAATTCACCCCTCCACTTT | CASSQGVRGYSSYNSPLHF
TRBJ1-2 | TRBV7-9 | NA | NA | TGTGCCAGCAGCTTACAGAGCAACTATGGCTACACCTTC | CASSLQSNYGYTF
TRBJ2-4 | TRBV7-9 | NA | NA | TGTGCCAGCAGCTTAGCCGCTCCCTGGGGAAACATTCAGTACTTC | CASSLAAPWGNIQYF
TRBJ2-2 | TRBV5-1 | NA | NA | TGCGCCAGCAGCTTGACCCGAAGCACCGGGGAGCTGTTTTTT | CASSLTRSTGELFF
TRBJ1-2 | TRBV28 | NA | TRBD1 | TGTGCCGTATGTTCAGGACAGGCGAGAAGTAACTATGGCTACACCTTC | CAVCSGQARSNYGYTF
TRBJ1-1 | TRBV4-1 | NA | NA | TGCGCCAGCAGCCCATTTACAGGGTTTATCACTGAAGCTTTCTTT | CASSPFTGFITEAFF
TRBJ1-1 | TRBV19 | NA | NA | TGTGCCAGTAGTTTCGACAGGAGACGTGAAGCTTTCTTT | CASSFDRRREAFF
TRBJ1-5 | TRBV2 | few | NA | TGTGCCAGCACCAGAGGCAATCAGCCCCAGCATTTT | CASTRGNQPQHF